Below, 16 T cell receptor beta chains from the same sample are listed, as sequenced in a study of shared clonotypes between healthy human individuals. Data came from immunoSEQ multiplex PCR; TCRdb stores just in-frame clones and leaves some out. This sample has more than 900,000 clones, with about four fifths found just once. Sequences were obtained from memory CD4+ T cells from PBMCs. Stated subset: CD45RA-negative fraction. These receptors came from a man in his late teens or twenties in good health. Some clones in this sample may be carry-over from other donors' samples.

The chain recombines TRBV28 with TRBJ2-5; a possible D gene is TRBD1 (7 bases). The CDR3 runs to 15 residues. The germline V gene has CDR1 MDHEN and CDR2 SYDVKM. V lost 1 base, J lost 5 bases, and 14 bases lay in between. CDR3 sequence (DNA): TGTGCCAGCAGTTTATCCGGCAGGGGGGTGGAGACCCAGTACTTC. Translating it yields CASSLSGRGVETQYF.

The chain is built from TRBV7-2 and TRBJ2-7; D is undetermined. The CDR3 runs to 14 residues. Germline CDR1 and CDR2: SGHTA and FQGNSA. Trimming stripped 6 bases from V and 2 bases from J, with 14 bases between. In DNA form, the CDR3 reads TGTGCCAGCAGATTTGACGGATACGCCTACGAGCAGTACTTC. Translating gives CASRFDGYAYEQYF. The full variable domain, completed using reference TRBV7-2 and TRBJ2-7, is GAGVSQSPSNKVTEKGKDVELRCDPISGHTALYWYRQSLGQGLEFLIYFQGNSAPDKSGLPSDRFSAERTGGSVSTLTIQRTQQEDSAVYLCASRFDGYAYEQYFGPGTRLTVT.

The chain uses TRBV28 and TRBJ1-2, with D unresolved. CDR3 size: 12 residues. Trimming cost V 3 bases and J 6 bases, with 8 bases left between them. The germline CDR1 and CDR2 sequences are MDHEN and SYDVKM. In DNA form, the CDR3 reads TGTGCCAGCAGTTTGTGGGAAAATGGCTACACCTTC. It codes for CASSLWENGYTF.

The chain couples TRBV6-5 to TRBJ1-6, with no clear D. V lost 0 bases and J 9 bases, leaving 6 bases between the germline ends. This CDR3 spans 13 amino acids. Germline loops: CDR1 MNHEY, CDR2 SVGAGI. CDR3 sequence reads: CASSYSGPSPLHF. CDR3 nucleotides: TGTGCCAGCAGTTACTCAGGTCCTTCACCCCTCCACTTT.

This clone has only a few counts. This rearrangement joins TRBV30 to TRBJ1-5; D possibly corresponds to TRBD1 (6 bases). With 4 bases removed from V and 0 bases from J, the gap between germline ends came to 7 bases. The CDR3 extends over 13 amino acids. The germline CDR1 and CDR2 sequences are GTSNPN and SVGIG (reference sequence). The CDR3: CAWTGDSNQPQHF. Here the CDR3 DNA reads TGTGCCTGGACAGGGGATAGCAATCAGCCCCAGCATTTT.

The chain is built from TRBV11-2 and TRBJ2-7; weak D call: TRBD1 (7 bases). Germline-derived CDR1 and CDR2 are SGHAT and FQNNGV. The CDR3 loop spans 13 amino acids. V was cut by 8 bases and J by 4 bases, with 15 bases left in between. The CDR3 loop is CASRRDSDYEQYF. CDR3 DNA: TGTGCCAGCCGGAGGGACAGCGATTACGAGCAGTACTTC.

The V gene is TRBV6-1, the J gene TRBJ1-3; D gene uncertain. V was cut by 1 base and J by 0 bases, with 10 bases left in between. CDR1 MNHNS and CDR2 SASEGT come from the germline V gene. The CDR3 is 16 amino acids. The CDR3 region has the DNA TGTGCCAGCAGTGAAGTCTGGGGATACTCTGGAAACACCATATATTTT. This encodes CASSEVWGYSGNTIYF.

The chain joins TRBV15 to TRBJ2-3; 11 bases line up with TRBD2. This CDR3 has 17 amino acids. CDR1 and CDR2 from the germline V gene are LNHNV and YYDKDF (reference sequence). The V and J ends lost 3 bases and 5 bases, in that order; junction bases with no gene match: 10. The CDR3 region is CATSSGLLAGVGDTQYF. DNA for the CDR3: TGTGCCACCAGCAGCGGGTTACTAGCGGGAGTGGGAGATACGCAGTATTTT.

This clone was recorded a few times. The rearrangement links TRBV2 to TRBJ1-5; TRBD1 is a possible D gene (5 bases). With 3 bases removed from V and 9 bases from J, the gap between germline ends came to 21 bases. Germline CDR1 SNHLY, CDR2 FYNNEI. The CDR3 is 16 amino acids. The CDR3 here is CASSDPGASRGGPQHF. CDR3 DNA: TGTGCCAGCAGTGACCCCGGGGCCTCGCGGGGAGGGCCCCAGCATTTT.

The chain is built from TRBV15 and TRBJ1-5; D is unclear. Trimming shortened V by 1 base and J by 2 bases, and 9 bases separated the two germline ends. This CDR3 has 15 residues. Germline values: CDR1 LNHNV, CDR2 YYDKDF (reference sequence). CDR3 bases: TGTGCCACCAGCAGAGGGATACTGGGCAATCAGCCCCAGCATTTT. Protein product: CATSRGILGNQPQHF.

A few counts support this clone. The gene calls are TRBV5-8 and TRBJ1-3, with a tentative D call TRBD1 (6 bases). Trimming removed 7 bases from V and 10 bases from J, with 18 bases in between. This CDR3 has 13 residues. Germline assignment: CDR1 SGHTS and CDR2 YDEGEE. CDR3 DNA sequence: TGTGCCAGCGGATTCACAGGGAGGGGGACCATATATTTT. Amino acid sequence: CASGFTGRGTIYF.

V is TRBV6-5 and J is TRBJ2-7; D is unclear. This CDR3 comprises 12 residues. Trimming removed 8 bases from V and 2 bases from J, with 10 bases in between. Germline V gene sequence: CDR1 MNHEY, CDR2 SVGAGI. The DNA of the CDR3 is TGTGCCAGCGGTAACGGTCCCTACGAGCAGTACTTC. Translating gives CASGNGPYEQYF.

The rearrangement joins TRBV5-1 to TRBJ2-3; D possibly corresponds to TRBD2 (6 bases). V was clipped by 4 bases and J by 6 bases, with 9 bases between them. In germline, CDR1 is SGHRS, CDR2 YFSETQ. CDR3 length equals 12 residues. CDR3 amino acids: CASSPAGDTQYF. In DNA, the CDR3 is TGCGCCAGCAGCCCGGCGGGGGATACGCAGTATTTT.

This clone was recorded only once. This chain links TRBV2 with TRBJ2-2; 8 bases are shared with TRBD1. The V and J ends lost 8 bases and 1 base, in that order; junction bases with no gene match: 3. The CDR3 sequence is 14 residues long. Per the germline V gene, CDR1 is SNHLY and CDR2 is FYNNEI. The CDR3, as DNA: TGTGCCAGCCAGACAGGGGAGAACACCGGGGAGCTGTTTTTT. Its protein is CASQTGENTGELFF.

This clone was seen only once. The chain is built from TRBV28 and TRBJ1-3, with a weak D call TRBD1 (5 bases). The V gene's germline CDR1 is MDHEN and CDR2 SYDVKM. V lost 7 bases, J lost 9 bases, and 13 bases lay in between. This CDR3 comprises 12 residues. The CDR3 is CASNSPRGTIYF. DNA of the CDR3: TGTGCCAGCAATTCCCCGAGGGGCACCATATATTTT.

The genes are TRBV28 and TRBJ1-2, with D possibly matching TRBD1 (6 bases). Germline assignment: CDR1 MDHEN and CDR2 SYDVKM. CDR3 length: 16 amino acids. Trimming removed 2 bases at V and 4 bases at J, with 17 bases between. CDR3 in amino acids: CASSLGRPGEGYGYTF. CDR3 DNA: TGTGCCAGCAGTTTAGGGAGGCCAGGGGAGGGCTATGGCTACACCTTC.